These T cell receptor beta chains were read from a single sample in a study of regulatory and conventional T cells in RAG deficiency. TCRdb keeps only in-frame clones here, not all; method: immunoSEQ multiplex PCR. The repertoire holds 40,000 to 55,000 clones, with 80% to 90% as singletons. This sample was also put to use in a study of regulatory T cells.

Sequenced material: CD4+ effector T cells sorted from blood. These receptors were taken from a human donor in good health. Both conserved end residues are trimmed from each CDR3. The order of the fields is V gene, CDR3 protein.

V gene: TRBV5-4
CDR3 protein: ASSFDRTVGEQY

V gene: TRBV28
CDR3 protein: ASSSYRVGYT

V gene: TRBV7-6
CDR3 protein: ASSQGPGNTIY

V gene: TRBV11-1
CDR3 protein: ASSSRQNQNTEAF

V gene: TRBV27
CDR3 protein: ASSSRTGSYTEAF

V gene: TRBV5-1
CDR3 protein: ASSRGLAGDVRDTQY

V gene: TRBV28
CDR3 protein: ASSGGTGAGEQF

V gene: TRBV6-9
CDR3 protein: ASNSRDSANYGYT

V gene: TRBV30
CDR3 protein: AWSLAGNQPQH

V gene: TRBV5-6
CDR3 protein: ASTHFRARTEAF

V gene: TRBV28
CDR3 protein: ASSRAGTATNEKLF

V gene: TRBV19
CDR3 protein: ASNNRALDSPLH